Below are 16 T cell receptor beta chains sequenced from a single sample in a study of CD8+ T cells in alopecia areata (dated by TCRdb to 2016 to 2018). The method behind the library was the immunoSEQ multiplex PCR assay. RNA was extracted from all samples and reverse transcribed into cDNA as template for TCR sequencing. TCRdb obtained this table from immuneACCESS and retained in-frame rearrangements with V and J assigned. These tables miss some clones; where compared with another copy, unresolved V genes account for less than half of the shortfall, and the remainder is unexplained. The sample has under 200,000 clones on record, under 70% of them singletons. In total, the top ten clones hold around 0.9% of the sample. The sample's time point label, decoded: four to five weeks on oral tofacitinib. The intended sense of this specimen's treatment or condition label: oral pan-JAK inhibitor, 5-10 mg twice daily.

The sequenced sample was CD4+ T cells sorted from blood, obtained at week 4, from a patient treated with tofacitinib. The receptors were sampled from a human donor with alopecia areata.

This chain joins TRBV15 and TRBJ1-3; D might be TRBD1 (6 bases). Trimming removed 3 bases from V and 0 bases from J, with 12 bases in between. The CDR3 runs to 16 residues. Germline V gene sequence: CDR1 LNHNV, CDR2 YYDKDF (reference sequence). The CDR3 here is CATSRGDRHSGNTIYF. DNA for the CDR3: TGTGCCACCAGCAGGGGTGACAGGCACTCTGGAAACACCATATATTTT.

The V call is TRBV5-6, the J call TRBJ2-3, with D possibly called TRBD1 or TRBD2 (6 bases each). Trimming left V 0 bases short and J 2 bases short, with 10 bases between. The CDR3 spans 15 residues. Looked up from germline, CDR1 is SGHDT and CDR2 is YYEEEE. CDR3 in amino acids: CASSLAGALTDTQYF. In DNA form, the CDR3 reads TGTGCCAGCAGCTTGGCGGGGGCCCTCACAGATACGCAGTATTTT. Full variable domain (rest looked up from reference TRBV5-6 and TRBJ2-3): DAGVTQSPTHLIKTRGQQVTLRCSPKSGHDTVSWYQQALGQGPQFIFQYYEEEERQRGNFPDRFSGHQFPNYSSELNVNALLLGDSALYLCASSLAGALTDTQYFGPGTRLTVL.

This clone was counted between two and nine times. The gene calls are TRBV5-6 and TRBJ1-1, with D hard to call. This CDR3 comprises 12 residues. V gave up 2 bases and J gave up 1 base, with 3 bases separating them. The germline CDR1 and CDR2 sequences are SGHDT and YYEEEE. The CDR3 loop is CASSFPNTEAFF. CDR3 nucleotides: TGTGCCAGCAGCTTTCCGAACACTGAAGCTTTCTTT.

The chain carries TRBV30 and TRBJ2-1; D is unresolved. The germline V and J ends were trimmed by 0 bases and 8 bases, with 14 bases remaining between them. CDR1 is GTSNPN and CDR2 is SVGIG in the germline V gene (reference sequence). This CDR3 spans 14 amino acids. Written as DNA, the CDR3 is TGTGCCTGGAGTGTACGCTTAGGGATGGATGAGCAGTTCTTC. Translated: CAWSVRLGMDEQFF.

The CDR3 protein is CASSPTSGSLSYEQYF. The CDR3 bases are TGTGCCAGCTCACCGACTAGCGGATCTCTCTCCTACGAGCAGTACTTC. The genes are TRBV18 and TRBJ2-7; 9 bases line up with TRBD2. V shed 3 bases and J 0 bases; nucleotides not matched to a gene: 6. There are 16 residues in the CDR3. The germline V gene encodes CDR1 KGHSH and CDR2 LQKENI.

This clone was seen more than once but under ten times. The CDR3 region has the DNA TGTGCCAGCAGCTTAGGGGCCTACGAGCAGTACTTC. It encodes CASSLGAYEQYF. This chain joins TRBV7-8 and TRBJ2-7; D remains unclear. CDR1 and CDR2 (germline): SGHVS, FQNEAQ. The CDR3 runs 12 residues. Trimming left V 1 base short and J 2 bases short, with 3 bases between.

This clone was observed a single time. The CDR3 spells CSVGGLNQETQYF. For the CDR3, the DNA is TGCAGCGTTGGGGGGCTCAACCAAGAGACCCAGTACTTC. This chain links TRBV29-1 with TRBJ2-5, with a weak D call TRBD1 (6 bases). CDR1 is SQVTM, CDR2 ANQGSEA, per germline. The CDR3 spans 13 residues. V was cut by 4 bases and J by 0 bases, with 9 bases left in between.

The table lists this clone with a few counts. The rearrangement joins TRBV9 to TRBJ2-7; a weak D match, TRBD1 (5 bases). The germline CDR1 and CDR2 sequences are SGDLS and YYNGEE. The CDR3 totals 16 residues. V lost 3 bases to trimming and J lost 0 bases, with 16 bases between them. CDR3 coding DNA: TGTGCCAGCAGCGCCCTCACAGGTCAGCTCTCCTACGAGCAGTACTTC. Translating gives CASSALTGQLSYEQYF.

V usage is TRBV5-1 and J usage is TRBJ2-7; D remains unclear. The germline V gene encodes CDR1 SGHRS and CDR2 YFSETQ. V was clipped by 0 bases and J by 0 bases, with 7 bases between them. CDR3 length: 14 amino acids. CDR3 nucleotides: TGCGCCAGCAGCTTGGGTATGGGCTCCTACGAGCAGTACTTC. Translation gives CASSLGMGSYEQYF.

This clone appeared a few times. The chain links TRBV29-1 to TRBJ2-2, with D perhaps TRBD1 (5 bases). Looked up from germline, CDR1 is SQVTM and CDR2 is ANQGSEA. This CDR3 has 13 residues. Trimming pared 4 bases from V and 6 bases from J, leaving 12 bases between. CDR3 region: CSVAVRVAGELFF. CDR3 coding DNA: TGCAGCGTTGCGGTCAGGGTGGCCGGGGAGCTGTTTTTT.

The J gene is TRBJ1-2, the V gene TRBV30; possibly TRBD1 for D (5 bases). CDR1 is GTSNPN, CDR2 SVGIG, per germline (reference sequence). V lost 2 bases to trimming and J lost 6 bases, with 13 bases between them. There are 13 residues in the CDR3. The CDR3 loop is CAWSRGGVDGYTF. CDR3 in DNA: TGTGCCTGGAGTCGGGGAGGGGTAGATGGCTACACCTTC.

The V gene is TRBV5-6, the J gene TRBJ2-7, with D possibly matching TRBD2 (5 bases). Germline CDR1 SGHDT, CDR2 YYEEEE. Trimming pared 1 base from V and 0 bases from J, leaving 8 bases between. The CDR3 is 14 residues long. CDR3 residues: CASSLYSGSYEQYF. Written as DNA, the CDR3 is TGTGCCAGCAGCTTGTACAGCGGCTCCTACGAGCAGTACTTC. Variable domain in full (rest from reference TRBV5-6 and TRBJ2-7): DAGVTQSPTHLIKTRGQQVTLRCSPKSGHDTVSWYQQALGQGPQFIFQYYEEEERQRGNFPDRFSGHQFPNYSSELNVNALLLGDSALYLCASSLYSGSYEQYFGPGTRLTVT.

The chain uses TRBV12-5 and TRBJ1-1; D uncertain. CDR3 size: 12 residues. The germline V gene has CDR1 LGHNT and CDR2 FRNRAP. Trimming removed 6 bases at V and 10 bases at J, with 15 bases between. CDR3 sequence: CASGPDSAGAFF. The CDR3 DNA reads as TGTGCTAGTGGCCCCGACTCGGCGGGAGCTTTCTTT.

This clone was counted a single time. The CDR3 nucleotides read TGTGCCAGCAGTTACCGGGACAGGGGGCGAAAGCAGTACTTC. Translating gives CASSYRDRGRKQYF. The V gene is TRBV6-6, the J gene TRBJ2-7; 12 bases are shared with TRBD1. CDR1 is MNHNY and CDR2 is SVGAGI in the germline V gene (reference sequence). The CDR3 sequence is 14 residues long. Trimming cost V 2 bases and J 8 bases; bases outside gene matches: 4.

The CDR3 DNA reads as TGCGCCAGCAGCTTGGATCCGTACGGGGTCGCAGATACGCAGTATTTT. Translated, it gives CASSLDPYGVADTQYF. The chain uses TRBV5-1 and TRBJ2-3, with D possibly matching TRBD2 (5 bases). CDR3 length: 16 residues. Per the germline V gene, CDR1 is SGHRS and CDR2 is YFSETQ. The V end lost 0 bases, the J end lost 4 bases, and 15 bases lay between the germline ends.

The chain has TRBV29-1 and TRBJ1-2; possible D gene TRBD1, 5 bases. The CDR3 runs 14 residues. The V gene's germline CDR1 is SQVTM and CDR2 ANQGSEA. The ends were cut back, 1 base at V and 4 bases at J, with 13 bases in the middle. The CDR3 here is CSVEVRGVGYGYTF. CDR3 nucleotides: TGCAGCGTTGAAGTCAGAGGGGTGGGCTATGGCTACACCTTC. The full variable domain, rest sourced from reference TRBV29-1 and TRBJ1-2, is SAVISQKPSRDICQRGTSLTIQCQVDSQVTMMFWYRQQPGQSLTLIATANQGSEATYESGFVIDKFPISRPNLTFSTLTVSNMSPEDSSIYLCSVEVRGVGYGYTFGSGTRLTVV.